This T cell receptor beta chain was captured in a study of shared clonotypes between healthy human individuals. Study context: For every donor, three CD4 naive, three CD4 memory, two CD8 naive and one CD8 memory plates were used.

The CDR3 consists of 16 residues. CDR1 and CDR2 from the germline V gene are SGHRS and YFSETQ. Trimming removed 0 bases at V and 0 bases at J, with 12 bases between. Donors, healthy HIV-negative adults, lacked recent acute infections or vaccinations. Each sample came from a Caucasian adult donor living in Nashville, Tennessee. Running of the assay took place at deep level. Here immunoSEQ multiplex PCR was the method, and the copy in TCRdb shows in-frame clones only, minus some. The sample carries 950,000 to 1,300,000 clones, about 75% recorded once. The V call is TRBV5-1, the J call TRBJ1-2; TRBD1 might be the D (6 bases). Sequenced material: memory CD4+ T cells sorted from blood. Subset noted: CD45RA-negative fraction. The receptor was isolated from a man aged 18 to 29 in good health. CDR3 in DNA: TGCGCCAGCAGCTTGGCCTCGCAGGGGCCTAACTATGGCTACACCTTC. Translated: CASSLASQGPNYGYTF.